This T cell receptor beta chain stems from a study of blood T cell repertoires in COVID-19. Study overall: Material from acute and convalescent COVID-19 was sourced from the United States, Italy and Spain.

In its sample, this clone was seen once. Methods used by the authors: Reference gene primers were amplified, and this amplification served to estimate nucleated cell counts. Some clones are missing from TCRdb's copy, which holds only in-frame ones; the method was immunoSEQ multiplex PCR. V and J calls and clone size come straight from that table; D and trimming were deduced from the DNA. The sample consists of around 20,000 clones, approximately 86% of them appearing once. Trimming stripped 0 bases from V and 5 bases from J, with 9 bases between. The CDR3 is 14 amino acids. Germline V lookup: CDR1 ENHRY, CDR2 SYGVKD.

This sequence joins TRBV10-3 and TRBJ2-3, with D possibly TRBD2 on 5 matching bases. Source material: peripheral blood. The TCR sequence derives from a man between 65 and 85 years old with acute or convalescent COVID-19. DNA of the CDR3: TGTGCCATCAGTGAGTCCCGGGAAGTAGATACGCAGTATTTT. Its protein product is CAISESREVDTQYF.